Detailed here is one TCR beta chain. This record belongs to a study of cytomegalovirus exposure and HLA in healthy donors. Study-level background: Out of a few hundred genotyped donors, approximately 84% belonged to the Caucasian-associated ancestry cluster.

These donors, healthy bone marrow donors, were studied. The study ran its PCR with 60 Vbeta and 13 Jbeta primers. Assay: immunoSEQ multiplex PCR; the TCRdb copy retains only in-frame clones and omits some. This sample has about 160,000 clones; 82% occur once, and the top ten carry roughly 1.6%. Per germline, CDR1 SGHVS and CDR2 FQNEAQ. The CDR3 is 16 amino acids. The V end lost 4 bases, the J end lost 2 bases, and 14 bases lay between the germline ends. The source of this sequence is a girl aged 5 to 17 in good health and CMV-seropositive. The sequenced sample consisted of PBMCs. The gene calls are TRBV7-8 and TRBJ2-2; perhaps TRBD2 as D (5 bases). In DNA form, the CDR3 reads TGTGCCAGCAGCTCCCGGTCGAGGGTCAACACCGGGGAGCTGTTTTTT. Its translation: CASSSRSRVNTGELFF.